This TCR beta chain came from a study of cytomegalovirus exposure and HLA in healthy donors. Study observations and caveats: TCR sequences were mostly rare, though some public TCRs occurred in many donors. High specificity and sensitivity for cytomegalovirus status were reported for the classifier.

The CDR3 has 20 amino acids. The ends lost 4 bases at V and 3 bases at J; junction bases unmatched: 21. Germline V gives CDR1 SGHRS, CDR2 YFSETQ. Assay: immunoSEQ multiplex PCR; the TCRdb copy retains only in-frame clones and omits some. The sample holds roughly 200,000 clones; more than 65% are singletons and the top ten take 2.8%. A word on this clone: Its specificity is unknown.

What was sequenced was PBMCs. This rearrangement joins TRBV5-1 to TRBJ1-4; TRBD1 matches 7 bases. The TCR was taken from a woman younger than 30 in good health and CMV-seropositive. The CDR3: CASSPWVQGLRRAPNEKLFF. CDR3 sequence (DNA): TGCGCCAGCAGCCCGTGGGTACAGGGGCTTAGGCGAGCCCCTAATGAAAAACTGTTTTTT. Looking up the rest from reference TRBV5-1 and TRBJ1-4 gives the full variable domain: KAGVTQTPRYLIKTRGQQVTLSCSPISGHRSVSWYQQTPGQGLQFLFEYFSETQRNKGNFPGRFSGRQFSNSRSEMNVSTLELGDSALYLCASSPWVQGLRRAPNEKLFFGSGTQLSVL.